This TCR beta chain is drawn from a study of T cell repertoires in cytomegalovirus infection. Across the whole study: CMV infection together with matching HLA type was indicated by public TCR beta signatures. Broader study findings: Clonotypes of TCR beta that were HLA-C-restricted and CMV-specific dominated the ex vivo response. Summed public TCR beta family frequency identified CMV carriers bearing the relevant HLA.

TCRdb passed the reads through MiXCR, listing each CDR3 protein once. The sample holds about 450,000 distinct CDR3 sequences; approximately 31% are singletons and the top ten take roughly 13%. The CDR3 runs 12 residues. Germline V gene data show CDR1 as SGHVS and CDR2 as FNYEAQ. V lost 3 bases to trimming and J lost 3 bases, with 5 bases between them. In regard to this clonotype: Its specificity is unknown.

The genes are TRBV7-6 and TRBJ1-1; D gene ambiguous. The material sequenced was PBMCs. The source of this sequence is a human donor in good health (CMV status not recorded). Some clones in this sample may be carry-over from other donors' samples. CDR3 nucleotides: TGTGCCAGCAGCTTCTATGACACTGAAGCTTTCTTT. Its translation is CASSFYDTEAFF.